The 24 T cell receptor beta chains below come from one sample, sequenced in a study of cytomegalovirus exposure and HLA in healthy donors. Researchers ran the PCR with 60 Vbeta and 13 Jbeta primers. The data were produced by immunoSEQ multiplex PCR, yet TCRdb's version contains in-frame clones alone and is incomplete. This sample has 95,000 to 150,000 clones, with roughly 80% found just once. Sample: PBMCs. The receptors stem from a man aged 30-40 years in good health and CMV-seronegative.

On this clone itself: A read error may account for a junction end that differs from germline. This chain links TRBV11-2 with TRBJ2-6; 10 nucleotides line up with TRBD1. CDR1 and CDR2 (germline): SGHAT, FQNNGV. CDR3 size: 18 residues. The CDR3 region has the DNA TGTGCCAGCAGGGACGTGGGACAGGGGTTGATCGGGGCCAACGGCCTGACTTTC. The encoded protein is CASRDVGQGLIGANGLTF.

The chain combines TRBV19 with TRBJ2-2; 9 nucleotides align to TRBD1. The CDR3 is 16 amino acids. Unmatched junction bases numbered 7, after V lost 5 bases and J lost 3 bases. Germline V CDR1 and CDR2: LNHDA, SQIVND (reference sequence). DNA for the CDR3: TGTGCCAGTAGTCTACCGACAGGGGGAGACACCGGGGAGCTGTTTTTT. It translates to CASSLPTGGDTGELFF.

The V and J genes are TRBV7-2 and TRBJ1-3; 8 bases agree with TRBD1. Germline V CDR1 and CDR2: SGHTA, FQGNSA. J gave up 4 bases and V 9 bases, and 11 bases lay outside the gene matches. There are 15 residues in the CDR3. In DNA form, the CDR3 reads TGTGCCAGTCAGCAGACAGGGGAATCGGGAAACACCATATATTTT. It yields the protein CASQQTGESGNTIYF.

The V and J genes are TRBV7-6 and TRBJ1-6; tentatively, D is TRBD1 (5 bases). This CDR3 region has 16 residues. Germline values: CDR1 SGHVS, CDR2 FNYEAQ. Trimming removed 5 bases from V and 8 bases from J, with 19 bases in between. The CDR3 bases are TGTGCCAGCAGCCCCCAGGCAGCAGGGATGGATTCACCCCTCCACTTT. This gives the protein CASSPQAAGMDSPLHF.

V and J are TRBV7-2 and TRBJ1-6; D may be TRBD1 (6 bases). V gave up 3 bases and J gave up 14 bases, with 11 bases separating them. The CDR3 runs 12 residues. From germline, CDR1 is SGHTA and CDR2 FQGNSA. The CDR3 protein is CASSLGGRTLHF. CDR3 nucleotide sequence: TGTGCCAGCAGCTTGGGGGGGCGGACCCTCCACTTT.

The chain is built from TRBV27 and TRBJ1-5, with a tentative D call TRBD1 (6 bases). Between the trimmed V and J ends, which lost 5 bases and 5 bases, there was a span of 16 bases. This CDR3 region has 15 residues. Looked up from germline, CDR1 is MNHEY and CDR2 is SMNVEV (reference sequence). The CDR3 is CASSPWWDNDQPQHF. In DNA form, the CDR3 reads TGTGCCAGCAGTCCATGGTGGGACAACGATCAGCCCCAGCATTTT.

This clone was seen more than once but under ten times. The rearrangement joins TRBV29-1 to TRBJ1-1; D is perhaps TRBD1 (5 bases). This CDR3 is 15 amino acids long. Trimming left V 5 bases short and J 0 bases short, with 16 bases between. Germline V gene lookup returns CDR1 SQVTM and CDR2 ANQGSEA. This CDR3 is CSVQAGWGMNTEAFF. DNA for the CDR3: TGCAGCGTTCAGGCAGGGTGGGGCATGAACACTGAAGCTTTCTTT.

The rearrangement joins TRBV19 to TRBJ2-3; 9 bases map to TRBD2. This CDR3 is 18 amino acids long. Germline trimming cut 1 base from V and 2 bases from J; bases unmatched to any gene: 10. Germline lookup yields CDR1 LNHDA and CDR2 SQIVND (reference sequence). The chain's CDR3 is CASSIVAGLAGNTDTQYF. In DNA form, the CDR3 reads TGTGCCAGTAGTATAGTTGCTGGGCTAGCGGGGAACACAGATACGCAGTATTTT.

This chain links TRBV5-1 with TRBJ2-5, with D maybe TRBD2 (5 bases). The V gene lost 1 base and the J gene lost 2 bases, with 6 bases spanning the gap. The CDR3 sequence is 13 residues long. Germline CDR1 reads SGHRS; CDR2 reads YFSETQ. As DNA, the CDR3 is TGCGCCAGCAGCTTGTCGGGGCAAGAGACCCAGTACTTC. This gives the protein CASSLSGQETQYF.

The CDR3 reads CASRDREGYTF. As DNA, the CDR3 is TGTGCCAGCAGGGACAGGGAAGGCTACACCTTC. The V call is TRBV6-5, the J call TRBJ1-2; TRBD1 aligns across 8 bases. The germline V gene has CDR1 MNHEY and CDR2 SVGAGI. This CDR3 comprises 11 residues. Trimming cost V 6 bases and J 8 bases; bases outside gene matches: 2.

The chain is built from TRBV11-2 and TRBJ2-6; 8 nucleotides match TRBD1. J was trimmed by 4 bases and V by 5 bases; bases with no gene match: 7. The germline V gene has CDR1 SGHAT and CDR2 FQNNGV. CDR3 length: 16 amino acids. The CDR3 sequence is CASSQTGVSGANVLTF. DNA of the CDR3: TGTGCCAGCAGCCAGACAGGGGTGAGCGGGGCCAACGTCCTGACTTTC.

The DNA for the CDR3 is TGTGCCAGCAGAAGGTCGGGGACAAGCTACAATGAGCAGTTCTTC. It encodes CASRRSGTSYNEQFF. The V gene is TRBV6-6, the J gene TRBJ2-1; a possible D gene is TRBD1 (6 bases). V was trimmed by 6 bases and J by 3 bases, leaving 15 bases between them. The germline V gene has CDR1 MNHNY and CDR2 SVGAGI (reference sequence). CDR3 length: 15 residues.

The J gene is TRBJ2-7, the V gene TRBV4-2, with TRBD2 identical over 13 bases. Germline V gene data show CDR1 as LGHNA and CDR2 as YNFKEQ. V was clipped by 1 base and J by 1 base; unmatched bases: 7. CDR3 length equals 18 residues. CDR3 sequence reads: CASSQVGLAGDISYEQYF. For the CDR3, the DNA is TGTGCCAGCAGCCAAGTCGGACTAGCGGGGGACATATCCTACGAGCAGTACTTC.

The J gene is TRBJ2-1, the V gene TRBV5-8; TRBD2 might be the D (6 bases). The CDR3 is 12 amino acids. Germline CDR1 SGHTS, CDR2 YDEGEE. V gave up 5 bases and J gave up 7 bases, with 10 bases separating them. The DNA for the CDR3 is TGTGCCAGCAGAGGTGGGGGGAATGAGCAGTTCTTC. This gives the protein CASRGGGNEQFF. The variable domain in full, completed from reference TRBV5-8 and TRBJ2-1, reads EAGVTQSPTHLIKTRGQQATLRCSPISGHTSVYWYQQALGLGLQFLLWYDEGEERNRGNFPPRFSGRQFPNYSSELNVNALELEDSALYLCASRGGGNEQFFGPGTRLTVL.

The chain uses TRBV5-1 and TRBJ2-1, with 8 bases aligning to TRBD2. The CDR3 has 17 amino acids. J was trimmed by 3 bases and V by 0 bases; bases with no gene match: 8. Germline V gene lookup returns CDR1 SGHRS and CDR2 YFSETQ. DNA for the CDR3: TGCGCCAGCAGCTTGGGGGGCCGGAGCGGGGGCTACAATGAGCAGTTCTTC. Its translation is CASSLGGRSGGYNEQFF.

The V and J genes are TRBV10-3 and TRBJ2-7, with 9 nucleotides matching TRBD2. Germline CDR1 and CDR2: ENHRY and SYGVKD. The trim removed 9 bases at V and 2 bases at J, leaving 8 bases unmatched. This CDR3 is 14 amino acids long. CDR3 residues: CAIKPLAGPYEQYF. Here the CDR3 DNA reads TGTGCCATAAAGCCTCTAGCGGGGCCCTACGAGCAGTACTTC.

The chain links TRBV7-9 to TRBJ1-4, with unresolved D. Looked up from germline, CDR1 is SEHNR and CDR2 is FQNEAQ (reference sequence). The CDR3 runs to 15 residues. V was clipped by 4 bases and J by 0 bases, with 9 bases between them. The CDR3 bases are TGTGCCAGCAGCTCGAGGTTAGCAACTAATGAAAAACTGTTTTTT. Encoded protein: CASSSRLATNEKLFF.

Points on this clone: Germline and junction disagree at one end, which may indicate a read error. This chain links TRBV7-9 with TRBJ2-7, with D possibly matching TRBD1 (6 bases). The CDR3 extends over 18 amino acids. The germline V gene encodes CDR1 SEHNR and CDR2 FQNEAQ (reference sequence). CDR3 nucleotides: TGTTCCAGTGCCAGCAGCTTAGATGTGTGGACAGCCGGGGTGGAGCAGTACTTC. Protein: CSSASSLDVWTAGVEQYF.

V gene TRBV6-5 combines with J gene TRBJ2-7; D may be TRBD1 (5 bases). CDR1 is MNHEY and CDR2 is SVGAGI in the germline V gene. This CDR3 has 16 amino acids. The ends were cut back, 0 bases at V and 2 bases at J, with 14 bases in the middle. Written as DNA, the CDR3 is TGTGCCAGCAGTTACTCGATTTTGGGCAGGGCCTACGAGCAGTACTTC. Protein product: CASSYSILGRAYEQYF.

The V and J genes are TRBV7-6 and TRBJ1-5; D is uncertain. This CDR3 spans 13 amino acids. CDR1 and CDR2 (germline): SGHVS, FNYEAQ. Between the trimmed V and J ends, which lost 1 base and 4 bases, there was a span of 5 bases. In nucleotides, the CDR3 is TGTGCCAGCAGCTTAGACAGAAATCAGCCCCAGCATTTT. Translation: CASSLDRNQPQHF.

The gene calls are TRBV28 and TRBJ2-7, with 7 nucleotides matching TRBD1. The CDR3 spans 13 residues. Per germline, CDR1 MDHEN and CDR2 SYDVKM. With 3 bases clipped from V and 2 bases from J, the junction kept 1 base outside the gene matches. The CDR3 loop is CASSLGQTYEQYF. The CDR3 DNA reads TGTGCCAGCAGTTTGGGACAGACCTACGAGCAGTACTTC. Looking up the rest from reference TRBV28 and TRBJ2-7 gives the full variable domain: DVKVTQSSRYLVKRTGEKVFLECVQDMDHENMFWYRQDPGLGLRLIYFSYDVKMKEKGDIPEGYSVSREKKERFSLILESASTNQTSMYLCASSLGQTYEQYFGPGTRLTVT.

This clone turned up a few times. The J gene is TRBJ2-5, the V gene TRBV5-1, with TRBD1 matching over 8 bases. The CDR3 covers 15 residues. The germline gives CDR1 SGHRS, CDR2 YFSETQ. With V trimmed by 1 base and J by 11 bases, 13 bases remained unmatched. DNA of the CDR3: TGCGCCAGCAGCTTGACCTCGGACAGGGTGAATGAGCAGTACTTC. It yields the protein CASSLTSDRVNEQYF. Full variable domain (missing parts from reference TRBV5-1 and TRBJ2-5): KAGVTQTPRYLIKTRGQQVTLSCSPISGHRSVSWYQQTPGQGLQFLFEYFSETQRNKGNFPGRFSGRQFSNSRSEMNVSTLELGDSALYLCASSLTSDRVNEQYFGPGTRLLVL.

The rearrangement links TRBV5-1 to TRBJ2-7; 8 bases are a match to TRBD2. The CDR3 sequence is 16 residues long. The trim removed 1 base at V and 0 bases at J, leaving 6 bases unmatched. CDR1 SGHRS and CDR2 YFSETQ come from the germline V gene. The CDR3 nucleotides are TGCGCCAGCAGCTTGACGGGGGGGCTGAGCTCCTACGAGCAGTACTTC. It yields the protein CASSLTGGLSSYEQYF.

The CDR3 spells CASSERDRVTAGELFF. Here the CDR3 DNA reads TGTGCCAGCAGCGAACGGGACAGGGTGACGGCCGGGGAGCTGTTTTTT. The V call is TRBV6-6, the J call TRBJ2-2, with 9 positions matching TRBD1. Germline V CDR1 and CDR2: MNHNY, SVGAGI (reference sequence). With V trimmed by 6 bases and J by 6 bases, 11 bases remained unmatched. The CDR3 consists of 16 residues.